This TCR beta chain was sequenced in a study of blood T cell repertoires in COVID-19 (dated by TCRdb to the early 2020s). In terms of the full investigation: Samples from collaborators originated in the United States, Italy and Spain and spanned both the acute and convalescent phases of COVID-19. The prospective study material was composed of cDNA or gDNA derived from T cells, B-cell-depleted T cells, or PBMCs. Subjects who had been exposed to COVID-19, were actively infected with it, or had recovered from it provided the deeply sampled blood TCRbeta repertoires that made up the dataset. The repertoires were released in a freely available public database intended as a resource for research on the immune response to SARS-CoV-2. The samples were drawn from the first 160 participants of the ongoing ImmuneRACE study and from 950 to 1,500 subjects provided by 6 global collaborators. A de-identified subject ID, COVID-19 status, age in years and sex were almost always included in the sample metadata. Where HLA class I and class II types were available, the types were taken from metadata supplied by the sample provider, not from assay-based typing.

Of note for this clone: The antigen it recognizes is unknown. The sample holds no much larger clone one base away, and base qualities are not on file.

TCRbeta CDR3 regions were amplified from genomic DNA by means of the immunoSEQ Assay, a bias-controlled multiplex PCR. In the original analysis: Nucleated cell counts per sample were estimated from amplification of reference gene primers within the assay. To quantify the absolute abundance of each unique TCRbeta CDR3 rearrangement, sequence reads were collapsed and filtered. For each sample, productive Simpson clonality was calculated as the square root of Simpson's diversity index across productive rearrangements. As stored in TCRdb, this immuneACCESS dataset retains in-frame rearrangements with V and J assigned. A fraction of the clones does not appear; measured against another copy, unresolved V genes explain less than half of the discrepancy, and the remainder lacks a known reason. V and J calls and clone size are given by that table; D and trimming were obtained from the DNA. The sample table lists 30,000 to 35,000 clones, 89% of them with a count of one. The top ten constitute 25% to 35% of the sample.

Taken from the germline V gene, the CDR1 and CDR2 loops are KGHSH and LQKENI. CDR3 length: 15 amino acids, cysteine to phenylalanine. The only DNA kept is the CDR3, 45 bases in frame from the first base. V is pruned by 5 bases and J by 3 bases, leaving 4 bases of the junction without a gene match. The collaborating institutions used their own protocols to collect whole blood in K2EDTA tubes. For TCRbeta analysis, collaborators shipped samples in one of three forms: frozen whole blood, isolated PBMCs, or DNA extracted from either of those sample types. Beyond this particular receptor, the publication reports: Clinical and demographic metadata were provided uncurated, with the amount varying by source and participant.

The TCR comes from a man older than 75 with acute or convalescent COVID-19. What was sequenced was peripheral blood. This chain joins TRBV18 to TRBJ2-1, and 10 junction bases match TRBD2. The nucleotide sequence is given as TGTGCCAGCTCATCAGGACTAGCGGTCTACAATGAGCAGTTCTTC. This is translated as CASSSGLAVYNEQFF.